The 20 T cell receptor beta chains below all came from one sample that was sequenced in a study of cytomegalovirus exposure and HLA in healthy donors. In the PCR, 60 Vbeta and 13 Jbeta primers were used. TCRdb's table, derived via immunoSEQ multiplex PCR, lists solely in-frame clones and lacks some. In the table there are more than 150,000 clones, about three quarters of which are singletons. The specimen sequenced was PBMCs. Receptor source: a man between 18 and 29 years old in good health and CMV-seronegative.

The chain employs TRBV6-1 and TRBJ2-2; D may be TRBD1 (6 bases). The V end lost 6 bases, the J end lost 2 bases, and 7 bases lay between the germline ends. The CDR3 length is 13 residues. The germline V gene encodes CDR1 MNHNS and CDR2 SASEGT. The CDR3 DNA sequence: TGTGCCAGCAGGGACAGTAACACCGGGGAGCTGTTTTTT. Its translation is CASRDSNTGELFF.

The table lists this clone with a few counts. The chain is built from TRBV30 and TRBJ2-7, with D unclear. CDR1 is GTSNPN and CDR2 is SVGIG in the germline V gene (reference sequence). The V gene lost 1 base and the J gene lost 9 bases, with 10 bases spanning the gap. The CDR3 runs 11 residues. CDR3 DNA: TGTGCCTGGAGTGGAGGTCTAGGGCAGTACTTC. Its protein is CAWSGGLGQYF.

This chain's CDR3 is CASSLAPAVLYGYTF. The CDR3, as DNA: TGTGCCAGCAGCTTAGCACCGGCGGTCCTTTATGGCTACACCTTC. The rearrangement joins TRBV7-9 to TRBJ1-2; the D is unclear. V lost 0 bases and J lost 5, with 13 bases in between. The CDR3 has 15 amino acids. Germline CDR1 SEHNR, CDR2 FQNEAQ (reference sequence).

The chain couples TRBV7-9 to TRBJ2-7; 8 bases are shared with TRBD1. CDR3 length equals 15 residues. The J segment lost 4 bases and the V segment lost 2 bases, leaving 7 bases of the junction unmatched. Germline assignment: CDR1 SEHNR and CDR2 FQNEAQ (reference sequence). The CDR3 sequence: CASSLRSGGSYEQYF. DNA of the CDR3: TGTGCCAGCAGCTTACGCTCAGGGGGCTCGTACGAGCAGTACTTC. Full variable domain (rest looked up from reference TRBV7-9 and TRBJ2-7): DTGVSQNPRHKITKRGQNVTFRCDPISEHNRLYWYRQTLGQGPEFLTYFQNEAQLEKSRLLSDRFSAERPKGSFSTLEIQRTEQGDSAMYLCASSLRSGGSYEQYFGPGTRLTVT.

V usage is TRBV6-1 and J usage is TRBJ1-1; D is uncertain. V was shortened by 2 bases and J by 1 base, with 8 bases between the two germline ends. The CDR3 loop spans 14 amino acids. Germline values: CDR1 MNHNS, CDR2 SASEGT. The CDR3 loop reads CASSESPGNTEAFF. In nucleotides, the CDR3 is TGTGCCAGCAGTGAATCTCCAGGGAACACTGAAGCTTTCTTT.

This chain joins TRBV7-2 and TRBJ2-7; 11 bases fit TRBD2. J lost 2 bases, V lost 5 bases, and 5 bases had no gene match. Germline V gives CDR1 SGHTA, CDR2 FQGNSA. This CDR3 has 15 amino acids. The CDR3 loop reads CASSALAGGTYEQYF. CDR3 nucleotide sequence: TGTGCCAGCAGCGCTCTAGCGGGGGGCACCTACGAGCAGTACTTC.

The chain combines TRBV5-1 with TRBJ2-3; no reliable D call. In germline, CDR1 is SGHRS, CDR2 YFSETQ. Trimming cost V 0 bases and J 5 bases, with 10 bases left between them. There are 14 residues in the CDR3. CDR3 bases: TGCGCCAGCAGCTTGGTTTGGCAGTTAGATACGCAGTATTTT. As protein: CASSLVWQLDTQYF.

This clone was picked up a small number of times. The rearrangement uses TRBV30 and TRBJ1-1; D unresolved. There are 11 residues in the CDR3. Germline V gene sequence: CDR1 GTSNPN, CDR2 SVGIG (reference sequence). V gave up 2 bases and J gave up 5 bases, with 6 bases separating them. The CDR3: CAWSWRTEAFF. The CDR3 nucleotides are TGTGCCTGGAGTTGGAGGACTGAAGCTTTCTTT.

The V call is TRBV30, the J call TRBJ2-3; TRBD1 aligns across 7 bases. Germline V lookup: CDR1 GTSNPN, CDR2 SVGIG (reference sequence). V trimming: 1 base; J trimming: 2 bases; junction bases outside the gene matches: 3. CDR3 length: 14 residues. Here the CDR3 DNA reads TGTGCCTGGAGTGCGGGACAGCACACAGATACGCAGTATTTT. Translated, it gives CAWSAGQHTDTQYF.

This clone has a handful of counts. The chain is built from TRBV11-2 and TRBJ2-1, with D perhaps TRBD1 (6 bases). The V gene lost 6 bases and the J gene lost 7 bases, with 10 bases spanning the gap. Germline CDR1 SGHAT, CDR2 FQNNGV. This CDR3 has 12 amino acids. The CDR3 spells CASSSGENEQFF. CDR3 nucleotides: TGTGCCAGCAGTTCAGGGGAGAATGAGCAGTTCTTC.

The CDR3 DNA follows: TGTGCCAGCTCACCCCGGCCGGGACAGGGGAGCACAGATACGCAGTATTTT. Protein product: CASSPRPGQGSTDTQYF. The V and J genes are TRBV18 and TRBJ2-3; TRBD1 aligns across 10 bases. Germline CDR1 reads KGHSH; CDR2 reads LQKENI. The CDR3 sequence is 17 residues long. V shed 3 bases, J shed 0 bases, and the junction held 6 bases outside the gene matches.

The chain uses TRBV7-8 and TRBJ2-7, with a tentative D call TRBD2 (5 bases). Trimming left V 8 bases short and J 7 bases short, with 24 bases between. The V gene's germline CDR1 is SGHVS and CDR2 FQNEAQ. This CDR3 has 15 amino acids. CDR3 DNA sequence: TGTGCCAGCGGGATGGGTGCCGGACTCGGCGGGGAGCAGTACTTC. This sequence encodes CASGMGAGLGGEQYF.

The V and J genes are TRBV6-5 and TRBJ2-2; no reliable D call. Trimming removed 5 bases from V and 4 bases from J, with 8 bases in between. The CDR3 spans 13 residues. Germline CDR1 is MNHEY and CDR2 is SVGAGI. DNA for the CDR3: TGTGCCAGCAGTGGCTTCGCCACCGGGGAGCTGTTTTTT. Protein product: CASSGFATGELFF.

The rearrangement uses TRBV6-1 and TRBJ1-6; D ambiguous. With 2 bases removed from V and 6 bases from J, the gap between germline ends came to 8 bases. In germline, CDR1 is MNHNS, CDR2 SASEGT. The CDR3 is made up of 14 amino acids. The CDR3, as DNA: TGTGCCAGCAGTGAAATTGTGGCTAATTCACCCCTCCACTTT. Translated: CASSEIVANSPLHF.

The chain uses TRBV7-2 and TRBJ2-3; 7 positions match TRBD1. Germline V gene sequence: CDR1 SGHTA, CDR2 FQGNSA. The CDR3 runs to 14 residues. The V segment lost 3 bases and the J segment 6 bases; nucleotides outside the gene matches: 6. CDR3 sequence (DNA): TGTGCCAGCAGCTTCTCGCAGGGGGTTGATACGCAGTATTTT. This encodes CASSFSQGVDTQYF.

This chain connects TRBV5-4 to TRBJ2-1, with 11 bases fitting TRBD2. CDR3 length equals 15 residues. V lost 5 bases and J lost 2; bases outside the gene matches: 3. CDR1 is SGHNT, CDR2 YYREEE, per germline (reference sequence). CDR3 amino acids: CASRMTSGTYNEQFF. The CDR3 coding sequence is TGTGCCAGCAGGATGACTAGCGGGACCTACAATGAGCAGTTCTTC.

The gene calls are TRBV7-9 and TRBJ1-1; D gene ambiguous. CDR1 and CDR2 from the germline V gene are SEHNR and FQNEAQ (reference sequence). The V end was cut by 1 base, the J end by 4 bases, with 22 bases between. The CDR3 has 18 residues. The CDR3 nucleotides are TGTGCCAGCAGCTTAGGAATTTCCGACCGCCGACGGGGCACTGAAGCTTTCTTT. Translation gives CASSLGISDRRRGTEAFF.

The chain links TRBV5-1 to TRBJ2-5; TRBD2 aligns across 12 bases. Per the germline V gene, CDR1 is SGHRS and CDR2 is YFSETQ. The CDR3 spans 17 residues. The V gene end was trimmed by 4 bases and the J gene end by 6 bases; junction bases not matched to a gene: 13. CDR3 in DNA: TGCGCCAGCAGCCGCCCCGGTCTGACTAGCGGGAGCCAGACCCAGTACTTC. It codes for CASSRPGLTSGSQTQYF.

The gene calls are TRBV7-6 and TRBJ2-5; unclear D gene. Trimming removed 2 bases from V and 5 bases from J, with 15 bases in between. This CDR3 region has 15 residues. The V gene's germline CDR1 is SGHVS and CDR2 FNYEAQ. The CDR3 here is CASSLPPSEEETQYF. In DNA form, the CDR3 reads TGTGCCAGCAGCTTACCCCCCAGTGAGGAGGAGACCCAGTACTTC. The whole variable domain, filled in from reference TRBV7-6 and TRBJ2-5, reads GAGVSQSPRYKVTKRGQDVALRCDPISGHVSLYWYRQALGQGPEFLTYFNYEAQQDKSGLPNDRFSAERPEGSISTLTIQRTEQRDSAMYRCASSLPPSEEETQYFGPGTRLLVL.

The count of this clone is one. The J gene is TRBJ1-4, the V gene TRBV7-9; D possibly corresponds to TRBD1 (5 bases). CDR1 and CDR2 from the germline V gene are SEHNR and FQNEAQ (reference sequence). The CDR3 has 13 residues. V shed 0 bases and J shed 8 bases, with 7 bases lying between them. The CDR3 is CASSLARQEKLFF. CDR3 bases: TGTGCCAGCAGCTTAGCCAGACAGGAAAAACTGTTTTTT.